Below, 20 T cell receptor beta chains from the same sample are listed, as sequenced in a study of CD8+CD57+ T cells in acquired aplastic anemia. TCR beta VDJ and CDR3 profiling used genomic DNA as template. TCRdb fed the reads into MiXCR, producing one record per CDR3 protein. The sample contains some 200,000 distinct CDR3 sequences, 40% to 60% of which appear only once. It was patients with CD8+CD57+ cell expansion by flow cytometry who were chosen for sequencing. Sequenced input: sorted CD4+, CD8+, or CD8+CD57+ T cells (not recorded which) from PBMCs. The receptors come from a human donor with aplastic anemia.

This clonotype was seen many times. This chain links TRBV7-8 with TRBJ1-2; 10 positions match TRBD1. V shed 4 bases, J shed 8 bases, and the junction held 13 bases outside the gene matches. The CDR3 has 16 amino acids. CDR1 is SGHVS, CDR2 FQNEAQ, per germline. The CDR3 bases are TGTGCCAGCAGCTCGGAGACAGGGGGCGTTTCGGGAGGCTACACCTTC. It translates to CASSSETGGVSGGYTF.

This clonotype was detected ten times or more. V usage is TRBV7-2 and J usage is TRBJ2-3; 12 positions match TRBD2. Per germline, CDR1 SGHTA and CDR2 FQGNSA. V lost 2 bases, J lost 4 bases, and 10 bases stayed unmatched. The CDR3 is made up of 18 amino acids. The CDR3 reads CASSLLGLAGGVPDTQYF. CDR3 DNA sequence: TGTGCCAGCAGCTTATTGGGTCTAGCGGGGGGGGTCCCAGATACGCAGTATTTT.

This clonotype has only a few counts. The chain employs TRBV15 and TRBJ2-7; possibly TRBD1 for D (6 bases). Germline-derived CDR1 and CDR2 are LNHNV and YYDKDF (reference sequence). The CDR3 runs 15 residues. V dropped 4 bases and J dropped 2 bases, with 15 bases sitting between them. Here the CDR3 reads CATSTGAARAYEQYF. The CDR3 DNA reads as TGTGCCACCAGCACAGGGGCCGCGAGAGCCTACGAGCAGTACTTC.

This clonotype has a count of ten or more. The CDR3 region is CASSFETRDSYEQYF. The CDR3, as DNA: TGTGCCAGCAGCTTTGAGACCCGGGATAGCTACGAGCAGTACTTC. This chain uses TRBV12-3 or TRBV12-4 with TRBJ2-7, with D tentatively TRBD2 (5 bases). V was shortened by 6 bases and J by 3 bases, with 18 bases between the two germline ends. This CDR3 spans 15 amino acids.

V and J are TRBV10-3 and TRBJ1-6; D call uncertain. The CDR3 runs 15 residues. The V end was cut by 5 bases, the J end by 5 bases, with 13 bases between. Per the germline V gene, CDR1 is ENHRY and CDR2 is SYGVKD. The CDR3 is CAISQGSPHNSPLHF. The CDR3 coding sequence is TGTGCCATCAGTCAAGGGTCCCCTCATAATTCACCCCTCCACTTT.

This clonotype appeared a few times. A much bigger clone sits one base away, suggesting this may be a read error. The genes are TRBV2 and TRBJ2-7, with D possibly being TRBD2 (5 bases). V lost 6 bases to trimming and J lost 2 bases, with 14 bases between them. The CDR3 covers 14 residues. Germline CDR1 reads SNHLY; CDR2 reads FYNNEI. The CDR3 DNA reads TGTGCCAGCAGCGTTAGAGAGGGCCCCTACGAGCAGTACTTC. Translated, it gives CASSVREGPYEQYF.

This clonotype was observed many times. The chain is built from TRBV5-4 and TRBJ1-1; 7 nucleotides line up with TRBD1. Trimming removed 3 bases from V and 1 base from J; junction bases left unmatched: 3. CDR3 length: 14 residues. Germline CDR1 reads SGHNT; CDR2 reads YYREEE (reference sequence). DNA of the CDR3: TGTGCCAGCAGCTCCTACAGGGGGAACACTGAAGCTTTCTTT. It is translated as CASSSYRGNTEAFF.

The chain has TRBV2 and TRBJ1-1, with D tentatively TRBD1 (6 bases). Between the trimmed V and J ends, which lost 4 bases and 4 bases, there was a span of 7 bases. Germline V gene lookup returns CDR1 SNHLY and CDR2 FYNNEI. CDR3 length equals 12 residues. CDR3 DNA sequence: TGTGCCAGCAGTGCAGGGGTCACTGAAGCTTTCTTT. Encoded protein: CASSAGVTEAFF.

The chain has TRBV9 and TRBJ2-7, with D possibly matching TRBD2 (5 bases). V shed 0 bases and J shed 1 base, with 14 bases lying between them. The V gene's germline CDR1 is SGDLS and CDR2 YYNGEE. The CDR3 is made up of 16 amino acids. The CDR3 bases are TGTGCCAGCAGCGTAGGAGGCGGGTACGGTTCCTACGAGCAGTACTTC. It yields the protein CASSVGGGYGSYEQYF.

Ten or more counts support this clonotype. The genes are TRBV11-2 and TRBJ2-7; possibly TRBD1 for D (6 bases). The germline CDR1 and CDR2 sequences are SGHAT and FQNNGV. The V end lost 4 bases, the J end lost 3 bases, and 10 bases lay between the germline ends. The CDR3 consists of 13 residues. The CDR3 DNA sequence: TGTGCCAGCAGCTCAATCAGGGGCTACGAGCAGTACTTC. Translation: CASSSIRGYEQYF.

The chain uses TRBV5-1 and TRBJ1-1, with D hard to call. Germline V gene data show CDR1 as SGHRS and CDR2 as YFSETQ. The CDR3 sequence is 12 residues long. The V end was cut by 4 bases, the J end by 2 bases, with 6 bases between. The CDR3 nucleotides are TGCGCCAGCAGCATGACAAACACTGAAGCTTTCTTT. This encodes CASSMTNTEAFF. Together with reference TRBV5-1 and TRBJ1-1, the CDR3 gives the full variable domain: KAGVTQTPRYLIKTRGQQVTLSCSPISGHRSVSWYQQTPGQGLQFLFEYFSETQRNKGNFPGRFSGRQFSNSRSEMNVSTLELGDSALYLCASSMTNTEAFFGQGTRLTVV.

This clonotype was seen at least ten times. V usage is TRBV5-8 and J usage is TRBJ2-1, with 9 bases matching TRBD1. Looked up from germline, CDR1 is SGHTS and CDR2 is YDEGEE. CDR3 length: 15 amino acids. Trimming at V came to 1 base and at J to 8 bases, leaving 7 bases not matched to a gene. The DNA for the CDR3 is TGTGCCAGCAGCTTGTTGGATCACAGGGGGCATGAGCAGTTCTTC. This translates into CASSLLDHRGHEQFF. The whole variable domain, remainder taken from reference TRBV5-8 and TRBJ2-1, is EAGVTQSPTHLIKTRGQQATLRCSPISGHTSVYWYQQALGLGLQFLLWYDEGEERNRGNFPPRFSGRQFPNYSSELNVNALELEDSALYLCASSLLDHRGHEQFFGPGTRLTVL.

This clonotype was counted a few times. The genes are TRBV20-1 and TRBJ2-1, with D uncertain. V shed 0 bases and J shed 8 bases, with 11 bases lying between them. The germline CDR1 and CDR2 sequences are DFQATT and SNEGSKA (reference sequence). The CDR3 loop spans 13 amino acids. The CDR3 here is CSARDYTTYEQFF. The CDR3 region has the DNA TGCAGTGCTAGAGATTATACAACGTATGAGCAGTTCTTC.

This clonotype was seen only once. The chain couples TRBV20-1 to TRBJ2-7, with 12 nucleotides matching TRBD1. CDR1 and CDR2 from the germline V gene are DFQATT and SNEGSKA (reference sequence). There are 13 residues in the CDR3. The CDR3: CRATGTGGAKRYF. The CDR3 DNA reads TGCAGGGCCACCGGGACAGGGGGCGCAAAGAGGTACTTC.

In its sample, this clonotype was seen once. The J gene is TRBJ2-7, the V gene TRBV7-3; TRBD1 might be the D (6 bases). This CDR3 region has 14 residues. The V end was cut by 8 bases, the J end by 5 bases, with 19 bases between. Germline V gene data show CDR1 as SGHTA and CDR2 as FQGTGA. CDR3 sequence (DNA): TGTGCCAGCTCCCCCTCCCACAGGGCCCACGAGCAGTACTTC. Translation: CASSPSHRAHEQYF.

The chain has TRBV20-1 and TRBJ1-1; TRBD1 matches 8 bases. The J segment lost 0 bases and the V segment lost 3 bases, leaving 0 bases of the junction unmatched. The CDR3 contains 13 residues. Germline CDR1 reads DFQATT; CDR2 reads SNEGSKA (reference sequence). Here the CDR3 reads CSARGQVNTEAFF. The CDR3 DNA is TGCAGTGCTAGGGGACAGGTGAACACTGAAGCTTTCTTT.

There are many counts of this clonotype. The chain carries TRBV20-1 and TRBJ2-4; D is perhaps TRBD1 (6 bases). The CDR3 runs 15 residues. V lost 6 bases and J lost 5, with 20 bases in between. CDR1 is DFQATT, CDR2 SNEGSKA, per germline (reference sequence). The chain's CDR3 is CSAIDLQGRENIQYF. The CDR3 DNA is TGCAGTGCGATCGACTTACAGGGTCGGGAAAACATTCAGTACTTC.

This clonotype was observed many times. The rearrangement joins TRBV12-3 or TRBV12-4 to TRBJ1-1; 7 nucleotides agree with TRBD1. V was clipped by 1 base and J by 1 base; unmatched bases: 6. This CDR3 region has 16 residues. The CDR3 sequence is CASSLGQGSGNTEAFF. Here the CDR3 DNA reads TGTGCCAGCAGTTTAGGACAGGGAAGCGGGAACACTGAAGCTTTCTTT.

This chain links TRBV20-1 with TRBJ2-5, with TRBD1 matching 11 bases. The CDR3 runs to 16 residues. Trimming cost V 2 bases and J 5 bases; bases outside gene matches: 10. The germline gives CDR1 DFQATT, CDR2 SNEGSKA (reference sequence). CDR3 in DNA: TGCAGTGCTAGAAACCCGGGACAGGGGGGCGGGGAGACCCAGTACTTC. Amino acid sequence: CSARNPGQGGGETQYF.

CDR3 loop: CASSPSGPYEQYF. DNA for the CDR3: TGTGCCAGCAGCCCTTCTGGGCCGTACGAGCAGTACTTC. This sequence joins TRBV7-2 and TRBJ2-7, with D unclear. The germline V and J ends were trimmed by 5 bases and 4 bases, with 12 bases remaining between them. The germline V gene has CDR1 SGHTA and CDR2 FQGNSA. The CDR3 is made up of 13 amino acids.